What follows describes a single TCR beta chain. Its antigen is as yet unknown. The CDR3 has 16 residues. CDR1 is SEHNR, CDR2 FQNEAQ, per germline (reference sequence). With 5 bases clipped from V and 4 bases from J, the junction kept 11 bases outside the gene matches. The data are from a study of T-cell memory formation after mild COVID-19. Study background: Largely donor-specific TCR clusters were found.

Each CDR3 protein gets one entry after TCRdb re-called the 5' RACE reads with MiXCR. The sample records 400,000 to 500,000 distinct CDR3 sequences, 15% to 25% being singletons. Notes on the study in general: Detection of some responders pre-infection suggested pre-existing cross-reactive memory T cells participated. There was no confirmation that second-wave clones peaking on day 37 were SARS-CoV-2 specific. Clones contracting over day 15 to 85 were CD4/CD8 balanced, with later expanders leaning CD4+.

The clonotype originates from an adult woman who had mild COVID-19 (a few samples of this study predate the infection). Cell type and time point are not known. Sequenced sample: PBMCs or a T cell subset sorted from them (not recorded which). The chain couples TRBV7-9 to TRBJ2-1, with 7 bases lining up with TRBD2. DNA of the CDR3: TGTGCCAGCAGCAGGGAGGTAGCGGGCCCTTACAATGAGCAGTTCTTC. Translating gives CASSREVAGPYNEQFF.